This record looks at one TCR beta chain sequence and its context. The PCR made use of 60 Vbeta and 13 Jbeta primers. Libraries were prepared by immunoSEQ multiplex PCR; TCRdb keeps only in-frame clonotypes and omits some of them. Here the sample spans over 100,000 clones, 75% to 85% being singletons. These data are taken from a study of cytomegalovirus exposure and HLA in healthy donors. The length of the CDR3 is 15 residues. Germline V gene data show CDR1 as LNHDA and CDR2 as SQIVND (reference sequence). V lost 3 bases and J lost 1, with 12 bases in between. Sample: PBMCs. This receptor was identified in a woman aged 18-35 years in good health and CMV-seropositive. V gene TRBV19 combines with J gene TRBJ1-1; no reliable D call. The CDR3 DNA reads TGTGCCAGTAGTATCATCGGAGGGTGGAACACTGAAGCTTTCTTT. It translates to CASSIIGGWNTEAFF. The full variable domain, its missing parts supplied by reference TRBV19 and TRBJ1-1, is DGGITQSPKYLFRKEGQNVTLSCEQNLNHDAMYWYRQDPGQGLRLIYYSQIVNDFQKGDIAEGYSVSREKKESFPLTVTSAQKNPTAFYLCASSIIGGWNTEAFFGQGTRLTVV.